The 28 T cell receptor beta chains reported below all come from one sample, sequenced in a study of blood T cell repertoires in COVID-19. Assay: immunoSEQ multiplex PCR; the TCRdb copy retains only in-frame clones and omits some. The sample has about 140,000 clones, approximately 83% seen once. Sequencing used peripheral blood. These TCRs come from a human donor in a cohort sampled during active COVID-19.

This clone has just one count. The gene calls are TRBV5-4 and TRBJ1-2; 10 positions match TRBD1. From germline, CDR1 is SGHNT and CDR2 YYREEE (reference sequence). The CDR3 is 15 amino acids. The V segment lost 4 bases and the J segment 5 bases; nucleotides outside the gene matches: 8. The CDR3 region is CASSLPDRGKYGYTF. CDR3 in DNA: TGTGCCAGCAGCCTCCCGGACAGGGGGAAGTATGGCTACACCTTC. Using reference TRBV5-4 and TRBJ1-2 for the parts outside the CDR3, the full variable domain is ETGVTQSPTHLIKTRGQQVTLRCSSQSGHNTVSWYQQALGQGPQFIFQYYREEENGRGNFPPRFSGLQFPNYSSELNVNALELDDSALYLCASSLPDRGKYGYTFGSGTRLTVV.

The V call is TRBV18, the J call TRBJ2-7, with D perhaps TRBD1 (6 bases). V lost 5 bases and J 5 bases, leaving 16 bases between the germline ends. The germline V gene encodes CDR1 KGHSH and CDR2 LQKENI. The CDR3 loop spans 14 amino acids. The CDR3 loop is CASSSGVPPNEQYF. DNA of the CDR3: TGTGCCAGCTCATCAGGGGTCCCCCCGAACGAGCAGTACTTC.

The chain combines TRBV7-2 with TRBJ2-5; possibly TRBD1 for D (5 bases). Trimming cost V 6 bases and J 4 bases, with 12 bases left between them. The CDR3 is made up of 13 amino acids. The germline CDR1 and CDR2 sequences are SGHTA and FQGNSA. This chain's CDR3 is CASSIERGETQYF. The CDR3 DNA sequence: TGTGCCAGCAGTATTGAAAGGGGAGAGACCCAGTACTTC.

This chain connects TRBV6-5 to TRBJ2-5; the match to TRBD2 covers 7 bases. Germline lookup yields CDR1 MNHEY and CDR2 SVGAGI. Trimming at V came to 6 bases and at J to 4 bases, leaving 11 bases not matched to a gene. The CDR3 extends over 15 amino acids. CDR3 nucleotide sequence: TGTGCCAGCAGGAGCGGGACTGTGGGGCGAGAGACCCAGTACTTC. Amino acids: CASRSGTVGRETQYF.

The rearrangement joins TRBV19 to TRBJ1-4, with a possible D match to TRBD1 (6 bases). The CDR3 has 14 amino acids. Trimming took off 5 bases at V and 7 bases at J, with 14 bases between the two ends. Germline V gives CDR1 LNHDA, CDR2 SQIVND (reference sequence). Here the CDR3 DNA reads TGTGCCAGTAGTGTGACAGGCGGTGGTGAAAAACTGTTTTTT. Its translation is CASSVTGGGEKLFF.

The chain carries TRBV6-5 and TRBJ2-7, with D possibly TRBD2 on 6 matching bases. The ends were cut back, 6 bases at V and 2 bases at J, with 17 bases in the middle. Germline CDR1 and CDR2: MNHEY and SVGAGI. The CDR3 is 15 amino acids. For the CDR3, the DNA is TGTGCCAGCAGGGCAGGGTCGGGACTGGCCTACGAGCAGTACTTC. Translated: CASRAGSGLAYEQYF.

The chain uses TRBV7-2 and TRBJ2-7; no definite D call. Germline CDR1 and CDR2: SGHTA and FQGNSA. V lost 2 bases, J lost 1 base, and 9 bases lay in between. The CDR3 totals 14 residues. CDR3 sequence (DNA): TGTGCCAGCAGCTTAATGACACAGTCCTACGAGCAGTACTTC. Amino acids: CASSLMTQSYEQYF. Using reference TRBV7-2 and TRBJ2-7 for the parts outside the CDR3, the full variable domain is GAGVSQSPSNKVTEKGKDVELRCDPISGHTALYWYRQSLGQGLEFLIYFQGNSAPDKSGLPSDRFSAERTGGSVSTLTIQRTQQEDSAVYLCASSLMTQSYEQYFGPGTRLTVT.

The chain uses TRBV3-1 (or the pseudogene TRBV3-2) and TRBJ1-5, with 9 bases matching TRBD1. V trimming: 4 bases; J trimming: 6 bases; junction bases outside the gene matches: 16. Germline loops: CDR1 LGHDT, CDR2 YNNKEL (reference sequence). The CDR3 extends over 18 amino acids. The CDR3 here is CASSPFPGQGSICQPQHF. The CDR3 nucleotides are TGTGCCAGCAGCCCATTCCCGGGACAGGGATCTATATGTCAGCCCCAGCATTTT.

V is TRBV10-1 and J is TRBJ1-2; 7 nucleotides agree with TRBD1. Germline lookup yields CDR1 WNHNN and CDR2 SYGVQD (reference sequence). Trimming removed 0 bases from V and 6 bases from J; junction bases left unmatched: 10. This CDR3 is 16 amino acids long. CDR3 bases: TGCGCCAGCAGTGAGTCGGGACAGTCGGGACGGGATGGCTACACCTTC. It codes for CASSESGQSGRDGYTF.

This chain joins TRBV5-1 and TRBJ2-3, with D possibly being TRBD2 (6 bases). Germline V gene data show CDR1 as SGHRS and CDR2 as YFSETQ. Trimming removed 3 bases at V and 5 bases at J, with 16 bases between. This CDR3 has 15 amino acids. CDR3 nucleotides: TGCGCCAGCAGCTCGGGACCCGGGGGAGGAGATACGCAGTATTTT. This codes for CASSSGPGGGDTQYF.

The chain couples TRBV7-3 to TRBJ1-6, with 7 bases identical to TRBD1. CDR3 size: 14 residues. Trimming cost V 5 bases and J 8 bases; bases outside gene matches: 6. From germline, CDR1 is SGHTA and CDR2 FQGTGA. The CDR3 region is CASSQTGFDSPLHF. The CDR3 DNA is TGTGCCAGCAGCCAGACAGGGTTTGATTCACCCCTCCACTTT.

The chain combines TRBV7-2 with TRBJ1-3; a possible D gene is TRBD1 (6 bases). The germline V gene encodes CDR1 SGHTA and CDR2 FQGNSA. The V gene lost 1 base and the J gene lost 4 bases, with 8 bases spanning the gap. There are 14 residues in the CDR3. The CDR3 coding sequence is TGTGCCAGCAGCTTAGGGGACACGGGAAACACCATATATTTT. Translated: CASSLGDTGNTIYF.

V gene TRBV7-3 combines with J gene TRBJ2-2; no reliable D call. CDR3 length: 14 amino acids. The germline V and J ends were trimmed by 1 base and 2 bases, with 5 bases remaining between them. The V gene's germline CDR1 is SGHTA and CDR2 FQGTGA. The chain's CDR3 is CASSLIPNTGELFF. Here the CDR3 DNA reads TGTGCCAGCAGCTTAATCCCAAACACCGGGGAGCTGTTTTTT.

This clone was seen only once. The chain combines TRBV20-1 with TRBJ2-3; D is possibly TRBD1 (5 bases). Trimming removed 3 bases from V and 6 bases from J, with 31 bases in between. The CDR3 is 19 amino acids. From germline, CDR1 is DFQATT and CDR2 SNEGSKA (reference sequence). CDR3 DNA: TGCAGTGCTAGTAGGCCAACAGGAACCACATGGGAAGTCGGCGATACGCAGTATTTT. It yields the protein CSASRPTGTTWEVGDTQYF.

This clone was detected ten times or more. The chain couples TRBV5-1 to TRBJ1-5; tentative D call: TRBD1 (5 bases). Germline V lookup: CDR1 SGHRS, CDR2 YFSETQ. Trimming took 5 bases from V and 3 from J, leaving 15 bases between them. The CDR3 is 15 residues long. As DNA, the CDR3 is TGCGCCAGCAGTCGGGGGGGTAGTGACAATCAGCCCCAGCATTTT. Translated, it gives CASSRGGSDNQPQHF.

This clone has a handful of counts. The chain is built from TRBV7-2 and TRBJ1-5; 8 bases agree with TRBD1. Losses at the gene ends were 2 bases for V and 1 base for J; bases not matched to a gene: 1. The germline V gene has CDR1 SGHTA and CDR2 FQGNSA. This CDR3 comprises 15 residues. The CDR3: CASSLQGASNQPQHF. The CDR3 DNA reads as TGTGCCAGCAGCTTACAGGGGGCAAGCAATCAGCCCCAGCATTTT.

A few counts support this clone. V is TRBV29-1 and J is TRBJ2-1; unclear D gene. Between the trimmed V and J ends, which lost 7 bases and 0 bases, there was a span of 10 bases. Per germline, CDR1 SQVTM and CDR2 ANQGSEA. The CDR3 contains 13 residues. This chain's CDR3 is CSGGRSSYNEQFF. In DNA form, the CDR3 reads TGCAGCGGAGGCCGGAGCTCCTACAATGAGCAGTTCTTC.

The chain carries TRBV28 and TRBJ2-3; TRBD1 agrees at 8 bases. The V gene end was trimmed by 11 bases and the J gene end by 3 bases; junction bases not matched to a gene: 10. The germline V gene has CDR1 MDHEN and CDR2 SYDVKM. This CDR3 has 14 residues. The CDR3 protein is CAWGMQGATDTQYF. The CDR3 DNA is TGTGCCTGGGGGATGCAGGGGGCTACAGATACGCAGTATTTT.

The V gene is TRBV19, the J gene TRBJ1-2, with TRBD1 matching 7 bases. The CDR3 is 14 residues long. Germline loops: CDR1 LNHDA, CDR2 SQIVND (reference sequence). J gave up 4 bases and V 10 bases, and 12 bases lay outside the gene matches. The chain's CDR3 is CATRQGERVYGYTF. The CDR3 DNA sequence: TGTGCCACTCGGCAGGGGGAGAGGGTCTATGGCTACACCTTC.

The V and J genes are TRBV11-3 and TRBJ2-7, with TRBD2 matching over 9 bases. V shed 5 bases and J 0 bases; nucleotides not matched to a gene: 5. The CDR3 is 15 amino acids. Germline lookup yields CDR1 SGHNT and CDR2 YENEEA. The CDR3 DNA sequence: TGTGCCAGCAGCCAAGGCGGGGGGGTCTCCTACGAGCAGTACTTC. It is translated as CASSQGGGVSYEQYF.

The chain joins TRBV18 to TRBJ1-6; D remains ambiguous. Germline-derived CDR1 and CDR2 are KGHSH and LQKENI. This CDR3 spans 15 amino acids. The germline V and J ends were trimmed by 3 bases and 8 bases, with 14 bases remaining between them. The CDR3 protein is CASSPFSPIDSPLHF. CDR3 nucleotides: TGTGCCAGCTCACCGTTCTCCCCAATAGATTCACCCCTCCACTTT.

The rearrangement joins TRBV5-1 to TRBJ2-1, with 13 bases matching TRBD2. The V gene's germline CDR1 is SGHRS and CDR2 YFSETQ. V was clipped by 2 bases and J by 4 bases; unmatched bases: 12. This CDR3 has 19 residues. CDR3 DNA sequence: TGCGCCAGCAGCTTTAGACTAGCGGGGGGCCGGGGTAAATACAATGAGCAGTTCTTC. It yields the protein CASSFRLAGGRGKYNEQFF.

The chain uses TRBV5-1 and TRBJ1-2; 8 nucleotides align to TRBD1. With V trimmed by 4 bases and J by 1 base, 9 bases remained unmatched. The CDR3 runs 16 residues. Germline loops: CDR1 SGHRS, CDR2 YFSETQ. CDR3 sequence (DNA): TGCGCCAGCAGCAGCGGGACAGGAACACATAACTATGGCTACACCTTC. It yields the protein CASSSGTGTHNYGYTF.

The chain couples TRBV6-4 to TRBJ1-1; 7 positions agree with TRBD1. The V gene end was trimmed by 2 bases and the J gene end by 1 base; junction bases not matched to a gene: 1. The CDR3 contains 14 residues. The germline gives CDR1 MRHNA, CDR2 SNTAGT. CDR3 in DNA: TGTGCCAGCAGTGACCAGGGGGGGAACACTGAAGCTTTCTTT. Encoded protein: CASSDQGGNTEAFF.

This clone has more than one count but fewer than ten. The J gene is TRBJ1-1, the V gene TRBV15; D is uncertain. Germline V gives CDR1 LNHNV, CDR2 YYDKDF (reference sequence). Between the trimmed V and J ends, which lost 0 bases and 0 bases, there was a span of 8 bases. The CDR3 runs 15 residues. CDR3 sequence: CATSREGGMNTEAFF. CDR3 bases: TGTGCCACCAGCAGAGAGGGAGGGATGAACACTGAAGCTTTCTTT.

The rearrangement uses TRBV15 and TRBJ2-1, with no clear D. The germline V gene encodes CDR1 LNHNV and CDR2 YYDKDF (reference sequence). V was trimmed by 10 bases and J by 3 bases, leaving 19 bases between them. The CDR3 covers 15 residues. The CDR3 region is CAIAHERLGYNEQFF. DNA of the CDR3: TGTGCCATCGCACACGAGAGGCTGGGCTACAATGAGCAGTTCTTC.

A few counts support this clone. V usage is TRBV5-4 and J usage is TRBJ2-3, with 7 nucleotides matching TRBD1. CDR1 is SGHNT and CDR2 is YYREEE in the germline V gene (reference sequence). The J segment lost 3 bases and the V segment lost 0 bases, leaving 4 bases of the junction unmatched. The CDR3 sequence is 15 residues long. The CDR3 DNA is TGTGCCAGCAGCTTGGACAGGGGAAAAACAGATACGCAGTATTTT. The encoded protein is CASSLDRGKTDTQYF.

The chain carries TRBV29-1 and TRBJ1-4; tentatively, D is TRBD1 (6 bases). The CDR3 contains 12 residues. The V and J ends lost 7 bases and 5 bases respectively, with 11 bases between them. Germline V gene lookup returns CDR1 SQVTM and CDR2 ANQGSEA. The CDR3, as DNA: TGCAGCGCCGGGACACTCAATGAAAAACTGTTTTTT. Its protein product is CSAGTLNEKLFF.